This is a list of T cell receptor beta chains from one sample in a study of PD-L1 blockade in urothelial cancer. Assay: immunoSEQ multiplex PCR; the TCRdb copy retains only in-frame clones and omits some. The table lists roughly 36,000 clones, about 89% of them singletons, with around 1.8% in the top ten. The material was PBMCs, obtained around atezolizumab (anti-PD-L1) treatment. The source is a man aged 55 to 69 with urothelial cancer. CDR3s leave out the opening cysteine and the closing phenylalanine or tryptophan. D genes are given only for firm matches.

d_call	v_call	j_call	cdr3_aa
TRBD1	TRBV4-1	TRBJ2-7	ASSSRDRGTYEQY
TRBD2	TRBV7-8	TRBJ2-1	ASSSAATSGSSYNEQF
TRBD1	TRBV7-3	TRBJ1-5	GQVDGGQPQH
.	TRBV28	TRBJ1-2	ASSLLREPLYGYT
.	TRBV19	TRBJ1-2	ANTNLLDLTIGYT
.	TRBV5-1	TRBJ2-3	ASSLGTSKDTQY
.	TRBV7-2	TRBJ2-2	ASSLAGLGELF
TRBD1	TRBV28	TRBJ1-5	ASSLKGQGEQPQH
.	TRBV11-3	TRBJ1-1	ASSLAGKNTEAF
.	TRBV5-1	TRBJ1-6	ASSLAGNSPLH
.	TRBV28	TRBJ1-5	ASSLLLLGNQPQH
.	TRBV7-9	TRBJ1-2	ASSLGGANYGYT
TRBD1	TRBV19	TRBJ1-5	ASRRTGHSNQPQH
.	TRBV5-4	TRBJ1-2	ASSTPSRGYGYT
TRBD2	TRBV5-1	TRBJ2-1	ASSWTSGTNEQF
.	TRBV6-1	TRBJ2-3	ASSGQFSTDTQY
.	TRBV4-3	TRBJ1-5	ASSQVHGNQPQH
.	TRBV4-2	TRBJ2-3	ASSPGVSSTDTQY
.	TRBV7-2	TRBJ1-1	ASSLVGLRNTEAF
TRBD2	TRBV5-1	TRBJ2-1	ASSPAGRKILAGGNEQF
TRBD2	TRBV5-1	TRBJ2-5	ASILAGGLEETQY
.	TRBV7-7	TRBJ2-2	ASSPLPTDTGELF
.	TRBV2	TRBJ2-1	ASSPELNEQF
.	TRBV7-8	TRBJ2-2	ASSSGVNTGELF
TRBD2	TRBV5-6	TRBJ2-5	ASSSTSGVRETQY
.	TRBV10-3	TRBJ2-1	AITTTESSYNEQF
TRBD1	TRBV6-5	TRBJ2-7	ASSHGQGASYEQY
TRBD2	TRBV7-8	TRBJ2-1	ASSLLAGGEQF
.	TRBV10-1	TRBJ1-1	ASSENRGMNTEAF
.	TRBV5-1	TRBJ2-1	ASSGAGTGYPNEQF
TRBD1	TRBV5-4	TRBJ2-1	ASSPRTGVYNEQF
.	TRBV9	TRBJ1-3	ASSPQGQASSGNTIY
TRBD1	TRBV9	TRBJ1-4	ASSETTGARDEKLF
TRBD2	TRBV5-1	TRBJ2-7	ASSLGLDYYEQY
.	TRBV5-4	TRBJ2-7	ASSSAYEQY
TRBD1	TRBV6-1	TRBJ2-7	ASRGTGGSYEQY
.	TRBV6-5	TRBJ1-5	ASSYAAEGNQPQH
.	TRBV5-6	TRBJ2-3	ASSSKSSARLDTQY
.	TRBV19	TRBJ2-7	ASSVRLRDSSYEQY
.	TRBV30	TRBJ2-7	AWDFGGPNFYEQY
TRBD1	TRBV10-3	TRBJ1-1	AISVQGDTEAF
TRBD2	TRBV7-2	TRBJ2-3	ASSPTSGPSDTQY
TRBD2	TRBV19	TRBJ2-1	ASSIAGGLREQF
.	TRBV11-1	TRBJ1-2	ASSLDTSRGGYT
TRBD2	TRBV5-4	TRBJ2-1	ASSPGGSGSSYNEQF
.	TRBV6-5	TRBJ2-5	ASSYSTQGETQY
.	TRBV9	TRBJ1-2	ASSVGQIGGYGYT
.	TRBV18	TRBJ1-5	ASSPGEHNQPQH